The present T cell receptor (beta chain) was sequenced within a study of cytomegalovirus exposure and HLA in healthy donors. Primers included in the PCR were 60 Vbeta and 13 Jbeta primers. The method was immunoSEQ multiplex PCR; TCRdb's version includes in-frame clones alone and lacks a portion of them. Altogether about 100,000 clones are present, nearly 65% being singletons, with the ten largest covering over 4%. Points from the study as a whole: Reports indicated that the classifier achieved high specificity and sensitivity in diagnosing cytomegalovirus status. Some highly shared sequence variants likely arose as a pipeline artifact.

This clone showed up just a few times. Its cognate antigen is unknown. Input material: PBMCs. The receptor was isolated from a human donor in good health.

The CDR3 loop is CASSRYEGGNTEAFF. The CDR3, as DNA: TGTGCCAGCAGCCGGTATGAGGGAGGAAACACTGAAGCTTTCTTT. The rearrangement links TRBV14 to TRBJ1-1; D is ambiguous. CDR1 and CDR2 from the germline V gene are SGHDN and FVKESK. V lost 4 bases and J 2 bases, leaving 14 bases between the germline ends. CDR3 length: 15 residues.